A selection of T cell receptor beta chains follows, all from one sample in a study of cytomegalovirus exposure and HLA in healthy donors. The assay was immunoSEQ multiplex PCR, and TCRdb's table has in-frame clones only and misses some. The sample lists over 85,000 clones, around four fifths occurring once. Sequencing was done on a sample of PBMCs. The source is a man between 35 and 55 years old in good health and CMV-seronegative. The CDR3 runs from the conserved cysteine through the conserved F or W.

length,V,CDR3
15,TRBV7-9,CASSLGDRAGETQYF
14,TRBV5-1,CASSLGWQAEKLFF
14,TRBV15,CATSRDSDTYEAFF
14,TRBV7-2,CASSSHYRAYGYTF
13,TRBV11-3,CASSPSLYETQYF
16,TRBV5-6,CASSYGTGLFNQPQHF
14,TRBV4-1,CASSQVGQSYEQYF
15,TRBV28,CASSVTGVRGEKLFF
15,TRBV9,CASSAGDRGQETQYF
15,TRBV5-6,CASSLMGQGVWEQYF
14,TRBV6-1,CASTSGTHSYEQYF
13,TRBV9,CASSVGGNYGYTF
14,TRBV6-6,CASSYSPGPAEAFF
14,TRBV30,CAWNPTGGGEKLFF
15,TRBV5-1,CASSGGQGSWNEQFF
14,TRBV19,CASSINSANTEAFF
15,TRBV2,CASSGGLAGTYEQYF
14,TRBV10-1,CARSGQKLNTEAFF
13,TRBV19,CASSMDTNYGYTF
15,TRBV19,CASSMEQGIFSPLHF
16,TRBV7-3,CASSPGVAGMKETQYF
16,TRBV5-8,CASSLRGSTSNYGYTF
15,TRBV19,CASSDTGPEDEKLFF
15,TRBV7-9,CASSLAGGSNYGYTF
13,TRBV9,CASSEGMENEQFF
14,TRBV7-3,CASSRTGSDHGYTF
13,TRBV4-1,CASSQVGGPGYTF
13,TRBV13,CASSLGRGQPQHF
18,TRBV5-1,CASSLSPPTSDSGNTIYF
15,TRBV28,CASSLGGHSNQPQHF
15,TRBV9,CASSVGPGLAYEQYF
15,TRBV7-2,CASSLVAGDYNEQFF
13,TRBV10-3,CATLAGDQETQYF
15,TRBV4-1,CASRQSAGATYEQYF
14,TRBV15,CATSTLRELSEQYF
15,TRBV19,CASSSQGGGDTEAFF
13,TRBV5-1,CASSFDTEETQYF